One and the same sample provided the 22 T cell receptor beta chains below, sequenced in a study of blood T cell repertoires in COVID-19. The repertoire was sequenced with immunoSEQ multiplex PCR; TCRdb's copy has only in-frame clones and lacks some. The sample holds 150,000 to 200,000 clones, roughly 87% seen once. The sample comprised PBMCs or T cells enriched from blood (not recorded which). The receptors originated from a human donor with acute COVID-19. The donor label of this sample is uncertain.

This chain links TRBV6-5 with TRBJ1-1; D may be TRBD1 (5 bases). Trimming took off 0 bases at V and 5 bases at J, with 10 bases between the two ends. Germline V gives CDR1 MNHEY, CDR2 SVGAGI. This CDR3 has 14 residues. In nucleotides, the CDR3 is TGTGCCAGCAGTTACTCGCGGGGGGATACTGAAGCTTTCTTT. Protein sequence: CASSYSRGDTEAFF.

The genes are TRBV6-2 or TRBV6-3 and TRBJ2-1; 12 nucleotides align to TRBD2. Germline CDR1 is MNHEY and CDR2 is SVGEGT. Trimming took 4 bases from V and 2 from J; bases not matched to a gene: 6. The CDR3 spans 17 residues. This chain's CDR3 is CASSLASGGATYNEQFF. Written as DNA, the CDR3 is TGTGCCAGCAGTTTGGCTAGCGGGGGGGCCACCTACAATGAGCAGTTCTTC.

The chain links TRBV27 to TRBJ1-4, with 7 bases lining up with TRBD1. Trimming at V came to 8 bases and at J to 7 bases, leaving 13 bases not matched to a gene. CDR3 length equals 15 residues. Germline lookup yields CDR1 MNHEY and CDR2 SMNVEV (reference sequence). The CDR3 here is CASGLTGNGGEKLFF. CDR3 sequence (DNA): TGTGCCAGCGGATTGACAGGGAACGGTGGTGAAAAACTGTTTTTT.

The J gene is TRBJ1-2, the V gene TRBV6-2 or TRBV6-3; D gene uncertain. This CDR3 has 12 amino acids. Germline CDR1 reads MNHEY; CDR2 reads SVGEGT. Trimming removed 4 bases at V and 5 bases at J, with 8 bases between. The CDR3: CASSWEGYGYTF. In DNA form, the CDR3 reads TGTGCCAGCAGTTGGGAGGGATATGGCTACACCTTC.

This chain connects TRBV7-7 to TRBJ2-7; 8 bases match TRBD1. This CDR3 region has 15 residues. The junction had 9 bases not matched to a gene; V was cut back by 5 bases and J by 3 bases. The germline V gene has CDR1 SSHAT and CDR2 FNYEAQ (reference sequence). The CDR3 DNA reads as TGTGCCAGCAGCCCCGGACAGGGTCAGGACTACGAGCAGTACTTC. As protein: CASSPGQGQDYEQYF.

The chain joins TRBV19 to TRBJ2-5; D perhaps matches TRBD2 (6 bases). V was clipped by 6 bases and J by 0 bases, with 8 bases between them. Germline V gene lookup returns CDR1 LNHDA and CDR2 SQIVND (reference sequence). CDR3 length: 13 amino acids. The CDR3 region has the DNA TGTGCCAGTAGGGAGGGGAACCAAGAGACCCAGTACTTC. It encodes CASREGNQETQYF. Together with reference TRBV19 and TRBJ2-5, the CDR3 gives the full variable domain: DGGITQSPKYLFRKEGQNVTLSCEQNLNHDAMYWYRQDPGQGLRLIYYSQIVNDFQKGDIAEGYSVSREKKESFPLTVTSAQKNPTAFYLCASREGNQETQYFGPGTRLLVL.

The V gene is TRBV10-3, the J gene TRBJ2-7; 7 nucleotides agree with TRBD2. CDR3 length: 14 residues. The germline V gene has CDR1 ENHRY and CDR2 SYGVKD. V gave up 8 bases and J gave up 5 bases; unmatched junction bases: 12. The CDR3 here is CAIAGTTEVDEQYF. The CDR3, as DNA: TGTGCCATCGCGGGGACTACTGAGGTCGACGAGCAGTACTTC.

The chain employs TRBV19 and TRBJ2-7; no firm D call. CDR1 is LNHDA, CDR2 SQIVND, per germline (reference sequence). V was clipped by 6 bases and J by 3 bases, with 21 bases between them. The CDR3 contains 16 residues. The CDR3 DNA reads TGTGCCAGTAGGAAAAGCCTTGCAAGCTTCCGCTACGAGCAGTACTTC. It translates to CASRKSLASFRYEQYF. The variable domain in full, completed from reference TRBV19 and TRBJ2-7, reads DGGITQSPKYLFRKEGQNVTLSCEQNLNHDAMYWYRQDPGQGLRLIYYSQIVNDFQKGDIAEGYSVSREKKESFPLTVTSAQKNPTAFYLCASRKSLASFRYEQYFGPGTRLTVT.

As DNA, the CDR3 is TGTGCCAGCAGCCGCCGGGGGGGCACTGAAGCTTTCTTT. Protein sequence: CASSRRGGTEAFF. The chain is built from TRBV7-3 and TRBJ1-1; D is perhaps TRBD1 (5 bases). Germline V lookup: CDR1 SGHTA, CDR2 FQGTGA. The germline V and J ends were trimmed by 5 bases and 4 bases, with 11 bases remaining between them. This CDR3 contains 13 residues.

The chain joins TRBV29-1 to TRBJ1-1; TRBD1 matches 11 bases. The CDR3 is made up of 14 amino acids. Germline-derived CDR1 and CDR2 are SQVTM and ANQGSEA. Unmatched junction bases numbered 9, after V lost 7 bases and J lost 5 bases. CDR3 nucleotides: TGCAGCGCTGGACAGGGGGCTCTGGGGACTGAAGCTTTCTTT. This encodes CSAGQGALGTEAFF.

CDR3 DNA sequence: TGTGCCAGTAGTATAAGGCCGGGGACCTACAATGAGCAGTTCTTC. This translates into CASSIRPGTYNEQFF. The chain links TRBV19 to TRBJ2-1; possible D gene TRBD2, 5 bases. CDR3 size: 15 residues. The ends were cut back, 2 bases at V and 2 bases at J, with 10 bases in the middle. Germline values: CDR1 LNHDA, CDR2 SQIVND (reference sequence). Full variable domain (remainder filled in from reference TRBV19 and TRBJ2-1): DGGITQSPKYLFRKEGQNVTLSCEQNLNHDAMYWYRQDPGQGLRLIYYSQIVNDFQKGDIAEGYSVSREKKESFPLTVTSAQKNPTAFYLCASSIRPGTYNEQFFGPGTRLTVL.

V usage is TRBV3-1 (or the pseudogene TRBV3-2) and J usage is TRBJ2-7; D gene unclear. Trimming pared 0 bases from V and 5 bases from J, leaving 11 bases between. The CDR3 runs 14 residues. The germline gives CDR1 LGHDT, CDR2 YNNKEL (reference sequence). For the CDR3, the DNA is TGTGCCAGCAGCCAAGACCGAGTTCGCGACGAGCAGTACTTC. Its protein product is CASSQDRVRDEQYF.

The chain uses TRBV14 and TRBJ2-1, with 7 bases matching TRBD2. CDR3 length: 16 residues. CDR1 is SGHDN, CDR2 FVKESK, per germline. V shed 0 bases and J 3 bases; nucleotides not matched to a gene: 5. DNA of the CDR3: TGTGCCAGCAGCCAAGATCTGGCTAGCGGCTACAATGAGCAGTTCTTC. It translates to CASSQDLASGYNEQFF.

This clone occurred once. V is TRBV11-2 and J is TRBJ1-4; no clear D. The CDR3 extends over 16 amino acids. The V gene lost 0 bases and the J gene lost 7 bases, with 15 bases spanning the gap. Looked up from germline, CDR1 is SGHAT and CDR2 is FQNNGV. The CDR3 region has the DNA TGTGCCAGCAGCTTAGACCTGCCCGGAGGCGGTGAAAAACTGTTTTTT. This codes for CASSLDLPGGGEKLFF.

The chain carries TRBV30 and TRBJ2-7, with a tentative D call TRBD1 (5 bases). V lost 0 bases and J lost 3, with 15 bases in between. CDR1 and CDR2 from the germline V gene are GTSNPN and SVGIG (reference sequence). The CDR3 spans 15 residues. This CDR3 reads CAWSVSAGKVYEQYF. The CDR3 region has the DNA TGTGCCTGGAGTGTATCGGCAGGGAAGGTCTACGAGCAGTACTTC.

This chain connects TRBV6-5 to TRBJ1-1; possibly TRBD1 for D (5 bases). The CDR3 loop spans 15 amino acids. V shed 6 bases and J shed 1 base, with 15 bases lying between them. CDR1 and CDR2 from the germline V gene are MNHEY and SVGAGI. The CDR3 DNA reads TGTGCCAGCAGCTCGCCCCCAACAGGGAACACTGAAGCTTTCTTT. It yields the protein CASSSPPTGNTEAFF.

The genes are TRBV20-1 and TRBJ2-3; D is unclear. This CDR3 contains 11 residues. CDR1 DFQATT and CDR2 SNEGSKA come from the germline V gene (reference sequence). The V end lost 5 bases, the J end lost 2 bases, and 5 bases lay between the germline ends. As DNA, the CDR3 is TGCAGTGCTTATTCCACAGATACGCAGTATTTT. This encodes CSAYSTDTQYF.

The J gene is TRBJ2-7, the V gene TRBV7-6; 10 bases map to TRBD1. This CDR3 has 13 residues. The germline gives CDR1 SGHVS, CDR2 FNYEAQ. After removal of 6 bases from V and 4 bases from J, the junction contained 3 bases not matched to a gene. The CDR3 DNA reads as TGTGCCAGCAGTGGGACAGGGGCTTACGAGCAGTACTTC. This codes for CASSGTGAYEQYF.

The chain recombines TRBV27 with TRBJ1-2, with D perhaps matching TRBD1 (5 bases). This CDR3 comprises 14 residues. CDR1 is MNHEY, CDR2 SMNVEV, per germline (reference sequence). V lost 5 bases and J 7 bases, leaving 17 bases between the germline ends. The CDR3 protein is CASSPSGRDGGYTF. The CDR3, as DNA: TGTGCCAGCAGTCCCTCCGGCAGGGATGGTGGCTACACCTTC.

The J gene is TRBJ2-3, the V gene TRBV9; TRBD2 matches 8 bases. Per germline, CDR1 SGDLS and CDR2 YYNGEE. J lost 2 bases, V lost 0 bases, and 8 bases had no gene match. CDR3 length: 17 amino acids. CDR3 sequence (DNA): TGTGCCAGCAGCGTAGCTGGAGCGGGGGTACACACAGATACGCAGTATTTT. This codes for CASSVAGAGVHTDTQYF.

This chain links TRBV15 with TRBJ2-2; 8 bases match TRBD2. V was clipped by 0 bases and J by 1 base; unmatched bases: 1. Germline V gives CDR1 LNHNV, CDR2 YYDKDF (reference sequence). This CDR3 spans 16 amino acids. CDR3 nucleotide sequence: TGTGCCACCAGCAGAGAGCGGGGGGAGAACACCGGGGAGCTGTTTTTT. Its protein is CATSRERGENTGELFF.

V is TRBV5-1 and J is TRBJ1-1, with unresolved D. This CDR3 is 14 amino acids long. V gave up 4 bases and J gave up 6 bases, with 16 bases separating them. Germline V gene sequence: CDR1 SGHRS, CDR2 YFSETQ. CDR3 sequence reads: CASSAPDGRAEAFF. The CDR3 nucleotides read TGCGCCAGCAGCGCCCCAGACGGGAGGGCTGAAGCTTTCTTT.